These 27 T cell receptor beta chains were all obtained from the same sample, sequenced in a study of blood T cell repertoires in COVID-19. The data were produced by immunoSEQ multiplex PCR, yet TCRdb's version contains in-frame clones alone and is incomplete. The data hold just under 150,000 clones, with about 85% observed a single time. The source material was peripheral blood. These receptors all come from a human donor with acute or convalescent COVID-19. The donor label of this sample is uncertain.

The CDR3 here is CASSQDLRGAGTGELFF. The DNA for the CDR3 is TGCGCCAGCAGCCAAGATTTACGGGGGGCGGGCACCGGGGAGCTGTTTTTT. The chain uses TRBV4-3 and TRBJ2-2; D possibly corresponds to TRBD2 (7 bases). Germline CDR1 is LGHNA and CDR2 is YSLEER. V was clipped by 0 bases and J by 4 bases, with 15 bases between them. This CDR3 region has 17 residues.

As to this clone: The sample carries other DNA sequences with the same CDR3. J is TRBJ1-4 and V is TRBV6-5; 9 nucleotides align to TRBD1. In germline, CDR1 is MNHEY, CDR2 SVGAGI. The J segment lost 7 bases and the V segment lost 0 bases, leaving 3 bases of the junction unmatched. The CDR3 has 15 amino acids. The CDR3: CASSYSGQGSEKLFF. Written as DNA, the CDR3 is TGTGCCAGCAGTTACTCGGGACAGGGTAGTGAAAAACTGTTTTTT.

This clone qualifies as medium-sized. The sample holds other DNA sequences that translate to the same CDR3. The rearrangement links TRBV24-1 to TRBJ2-5; 8 bases match TRBD2. The germline CDR1 and CDR2 sequences are KGHDR and SFDVKD. The CDR3 has 14 residues. V was pared by 5 bases and J by 5 bases, with 6 bases of the junction left unmatched. CDR3 region: CATSGGTSGETQYF. CDR3 sequence (DNA): TGTGCCACCAGTGGCGGGACTAGTGGGGAGACCCAGTACTTC.

The chain couples TRBV6-5 to TRBJ2-7; 8 bases map to TRBD1. CDR3 length: 14 residues. After removal of 4 bases from V and 3 bases from J, the junction contained 5 bases not matched to a gene. The germline gives CDR1 MNHEY, CDR2 SVGAGI. In DNA, the CDR3 is TGTGCCAGCAGTTCCGACAGGGGAGACTACGAGCAGTACTTC. This sequence encodes CASSSDRGDYEQYF.

This chain uses TRBV6-2 or TRBV6-3 with TRBJ1-6, with unresolved D. Germline values: CDR1 MNHEY, CDR2 SVGEGT. Trimming removed 6 bases at V and 7 bases at J, with 13 bases between. The CDR3 runs 14 residues. The CDR3 region has the DNA TGTGCCAGCAGCCCAGAGGGATGGAATTCACCCCTCCACTTT. It yields the protein CASSPEGWNSPLHF.

The CDR3 DNA follows: TGTGCCAGCAGCTTTGTGGGGGGGCAATCAGGAAACACCATATATTTT. Amino acid sequence: CASSFVGGQSGNTIYF. J is TRBJ1-3 and V is TRBV7-2, with D maybe TRBD1 (6 bases). This CDR3 comprises 16 residues. The germline gives CDR1 SGHTA, CDR2 FQGNSA. V lost 3 bases and J lost 4, with 16 bases in between.

This chain connects TRBV12-5 to TRBJ2-6; 11 bases are a match to TRBD1. Per the germline V gene, CDR1 is LGHNT and CDR2 is FRNRAP. V gave up 3 bases and J gave up 0 bases; unmatched junction bases: 4. The CDR3 runs to 18 residues. The CDR3 spells CASGFSGTGGSGANVLTF. In nucleotides, the CDR3 is TGTGCTAGTGGTTTCTCCGGGACAGGGGGCTCTGGGGCCAACGTCCTGACTTTC.

The genes are TRBV21-1 and TRBJ2-7; TRBD1, the D gene given by the table, was not confirmed from the DNA. TRBV21-1 is labeled a pseudogene. The length of the CDR3 is 21 residues. The CDR3 DNA reads as TGTGCCAGCAGCAAAAACTGGGCCGAAAGGGTAACAGGGATGATGGCCTACGAGCAGTACGTC. Translating gives CASSKNWAERVTGMMAYEQYV.

The chain uses TRBV28 and TRBJ2-2, with TRBD2 as a possible D gene (7 bases). V lost 4 bases and J 5 bases, leaving 14 bases between the germline ends. This CDR3 comprises 15 residues. Germline CDR1 reads MDHEN; CDR2 reads SYDVKM. CDR3 DNA: TGTGCCAGCAGTTCGGGGGGCGAGGCTACCGGGGAGCTGTTTTTT. The encoded protein is CASSSGGEATGELFF.

V gene TRBV6-5 combines with J gene TRBJ2-3, with 7 positions matching TRBD1. Trimming removed 2 bases from V and 1 base from J; junction bases left unmatched: 0. The CDR3 spans 14 residues. CDR1 MNHEY and CDR2 SVGAGI come from the germline V gene. The CDR3 sequence: CASSYGQGTDTQYF. For the CDR3, the DNA is TGTGCCAGCAGTTACGGACAGGGCACAGATACGCAGTATTTT.

J is TRBJ2-1 and V is TRBV7-2, with TRBD1 matching 9 bases. The CDR3 length is 16 residues. The ends lost 1 base at V and 10 bases at J; junction bases unmatched: 11. In germline, CDR1 is SGHTA, CDR2 FQGNSA. CDR3 DNA: TGTGCCAGCAGCTTAGTCGGGGACAGGGTCACGGGAGAGCAGTTCTTC. It translates to CASSLVGDRVTGEQFF.

The sample holds a few counts of this clone. The chain combines TRBV6-5 with TRBJ1-6; D unresolved. Per the germline V gene, CDR1 is MNHEY and CDR2 is SVGAGI. The CDR3 runs to 15 residues. The germline V and J ends were trimmed by 4 bases and 4 bases, with 11 bases remaining between them. The CDR3 DNA reads TGTGCCAGCAGTTCGGACGGGAGTTATAATTCACCCCTCCACTTT. This codes for CASSSDGSYNSPLHF.

The chain links TRBV15 to TRBJ1-1, with a weak D call TRBD1 (5 bases). The CDR3 totals 16 residues. Trimming removed 0 bases at V and 1 base at J, with 12 bases between. Germline V CDR1 and CDR2: LNHNV, YYDKDF (reference sequence). The CDR3 is CATSREYGHPNTEAFF. The DNA of the CDR3 is TGTGCCACCAGCAGAGAATACGGACACCCGAACACTGAAGCTTTCTTT.

This chain uses TRBV6-5 with TRBJ1-4; D uncertain. Trimming pared 5 bases from V and 6 bases from J, leaving 13 bases between. CDR1 is MNHEY, CDR2 SVGAGI, per germline. CDR3 length equals 14 residues. In nucleotides, the CDR3 is TGTGCCAGCAGTCCGGGGTACCAAGATGAAAAACTGTTTTTT. Translated: CASSPGYQDEKLFF.

The chain recombines TRBV5-1 with TRBJ2-5; 7 bases agree with TRBD1. Germline loops: CDR1 SGHRS, CDR2 YFSETQ. Trimming cost V 4 bases and J 4 bases; bases outside gene matches: 10. The CDR3 length is 15 residues. The DNA for the CDR3 is TGCGCCAGCAGCCCCGAAGACAGGGTACGAGAGACCCAGTACTTC. Translation: CASSPEDRVRETQYF.

This chain joins TRBV18 and TRBJ2-5; D may be TRBD2 (6 bases). The germline V gene has CDR1 KGHSH and CDR2 LQKENI. There are 14 residues in the CDR3. Trimming removed 1 base at V and 10 bases at J, with 16 bases between. CDR3 in amino acids: CASSPRNPDGGQYF. DNA of the CDR3: TGTGCCAGCTCACCACGTAATCCTGACGGGGGCCAGTACTTC.

The rearrangement joins TRBV11-2 to TRBJ2-5, with a possible D match to TRBD2 (5 bases). CDR1 and CDR2 (germline): SGHAT, FQNNGV. V shed 3 bases and J shed 3 bases, with 8 bases lying between them. The CDR3 extends over 13 amino acids. In nucleotides, the CDR3 is TGTGCCAGCAGCTTCGGGAAAAAAGAGACCCAGTACTTC. Its protein product is CASSFGKKETQYF. The variable domain in full, with the rest retrieved from reference TRBV11-2 and TRBJ2-5, is EAGVAQSPRYKIIEKRQSVAFWCNPISGHATLYWYQQILGQGPKLLIQFQNNGVVDDSQLPKDRFSAERLKGVDSTLKIQPAKLEDSAVYLCASSFGKKETQYFGPGTRLLVL.

V is TRBV15 and J is TRBJ2-3; TRBD1 matches at 8 bases. CDR3 size: 15 residues. The germline V gene has CDR1 LNHNV and CDR2 YYDKDF (reference sequence). V lost 3 bases, J lost 8 bases, and 10 bases stayed unmatched. The CDR3 DNA sequence: TGTGCCACCAGCAGTTTTGGACAGGGATCAGGTACGCAGTATTTT. This codes for CATSSFGQGSGTQYF.

The chain couples TRBV7-2 to TRBJ1-1; perhaps TRBD1 as D (6 bases). V was cut by 2 bases and J by 0 bases, with 10 bases left in between. This CDR3 spans 15 amino acids. Germline V gene sequence: CDR1 SGHTA, CDR2 FQGNSA. CDR3 loop: CASSLFAGVNTEAFF. In nucleotides, the CDR3 is TGTGCCAGCAGCTTATTTGCAGGGGTGAACACTGAAGCTTTCTTT.

In its sample, this clone was seen a few times. The chain carries TRBV28 and TRBJ1-2; 9 bases map to TRBD1. V dropped 4 bases and J dropped 4; count of bases not matched to a gene: 7. The CDR3 is made up of 15 amino acids. Germline V gene data show CDR1 as MDHEN and CDR2 as SYDVKM. The CDR3 is CASSYTGGAGYGYTF. CDR3 bases: TGTGCCAGCAGTTATACAGGGGGCGCGGGCTATGGCTACACCTTC.

The CDR3 region has the DNA TGCAGCGGACAGAACACTGAAGCTTTCTTT. Encoded protein: CSGQNTEAFF. This chain connects TRBV29-1 to TRBJ1-1; no clear D gene. Germline values: CDR1 SQVTM, CDR2 ANQGSEA. V was trimmed by 7 bases and J by 1 base, leaving 4 bases between them. CDR3 size: 10 residues.

The chain carries TRBV19 and TRBJ1-5; D is possibly TRBD1 (6 bases). With 9 bases removed from V and 0 bases from J, the gap between germline ends came to 15 bases. The length of the CDR3 is 15 residues. From germline, CDR1 is LNHDA and CDR2 SQIVND (reference sequence). As DNA, the CDR3 is TGTGCCAGCCTCCCGGACAGTTATAGCAATCAGCCCCAGCATTTT. This gives the protein CASLPDSYSNQPQHF.

The gene calls are TRBV30 and TRBJ2-5; 12 nucleotides agree with TRBD1. This CDR3 has 14 residues. J was trimmed by 6 bases and V by 4 bases; bases with no gene match: 6. Germline values: CDR1 GTSNPN, CDR2 SVGIG (reference sequence). CDR3 coding DNA: TGTGCCTGGATGGGACAGGGGGCCCGGCAGACCCAGTACTTC. This translates into CAWMGQGARQTQYF.

The chain uses TRBV18 and TRBJ1-2, with 7 bases fitting TRBD1. The CDR3 runs 14 residues. Germline V gene sequence: CDR1 KGHSH, CDR2 LQKENI. V lost 2 bases, J lost 4 bases, and 4 bases stayed unmatched. CDR3 bases: TGTGCCAGCTCACCAGACAGGGTGAGCTATGGCTACACCTTC. This translates into CASSPDRVSYGYTF.

The rearrangement joins TRBV5-4 to TRBJ2-3; TRBD2 matches 9 bases. Germline-derived CDR1 and CDR2 are SGHNT and YYREEE (reference sequence). The CDR3 is 16 amino acids. Unmatched junction bases numbered 10, after V lost 2 bases and J lost 6 bases. Here the CDR3 DNA reads TGTGCCAGCAGCTTTAGAGTAGCGGGGGATCTTGATACGCAGTATTTT. It is translated as CASSFRVAGDLDTQYF.

Written as DNA, the CDR3 is TGTGCCAGCAGCTTTAATCGGGGGTTTAGCACAGATACGCAGTATTTT. Translation gives CASSFNRGFSTDTQYF. The chain has TRBV11-2 and TRBJ2-3; possible D gene TRBD2, 6 bases. V shed 3 bases and J shed 0 bases, with 13 bases lying between them. The CDR3 sequence is 16 residues long. Germline V gene lookup returns CDR1 SGHAT and CDR2 FQNNGV.

The rearrangement joins TRBV14 to TRBJ1-1; 12 bases align to TRBD1. Trimming took 4 bases from V and 0 from J; bases not matched to a gene: 9. CDR1 SGHDN and CDR2 FVKESK come from the germline V gene. The CDR3 consists of 18 residues. The CDR3 coding sequence is TGTGCCAGCAGCCTCCGGGACAGGGGGCCGTTTATGAACACTGAAGCTTTCTTT. Residues: CASSLRDRGPFMNTEAFF.